This T cell receptor (beta chain) was found in a study of T cell responses to AZD1222 COVID-19 vaccine. CDR1 is SGHTA, CDR2 FQGNSA, per germline. V was clipped by 5 bases and J by 5 bases, with 12 bases between them. The CDR3 runs to 13 residues. The data were produced by immunoSEQ multiplex PCR, yet TCRdb's version contains in-frame clones alone and is incomplete. The sample consists of about 55,000 clones, 70% to 90% of them appearing once. The source material was peripheral blood, sampled on day 0 of AZD1222 vaccination. The receptor was derived from an adult in good health. The rearrangement links TRBV7-2 to TRBJ2-5; a possible D gene is TRBD2 (5 bases). This chain's CDR3 is CASSQTRGETQYF. In nucleotides, the CDR3 is TGTGCCAGCAGCCAGACAAGAGGGGAGACCCAGTACTTC.